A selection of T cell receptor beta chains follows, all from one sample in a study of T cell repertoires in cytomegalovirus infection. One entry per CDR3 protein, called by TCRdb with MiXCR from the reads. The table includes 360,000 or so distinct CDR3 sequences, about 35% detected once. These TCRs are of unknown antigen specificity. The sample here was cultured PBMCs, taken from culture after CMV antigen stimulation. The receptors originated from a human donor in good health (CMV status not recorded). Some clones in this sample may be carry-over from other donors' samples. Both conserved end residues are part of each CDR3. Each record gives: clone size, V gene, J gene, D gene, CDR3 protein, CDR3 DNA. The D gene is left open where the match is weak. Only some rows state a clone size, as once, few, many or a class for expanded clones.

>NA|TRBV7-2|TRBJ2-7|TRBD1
CASSSLGQVASYEQYF
TGTGCCAGCAGCTCCCTAGGACAGGTGGCGTCCTACGAGCAGTACTTC
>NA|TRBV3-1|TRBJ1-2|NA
CASSQTSGGPGGYTF
TGTGCCAGCAGCCAGACTAGCGGGGGGCCGGGAGGCTACACCTTC
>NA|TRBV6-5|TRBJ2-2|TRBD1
CASSSGQTGELFF
TGTGCCAGCAGTTCGGGACAGACCGGGGAGCTGTTTTTT
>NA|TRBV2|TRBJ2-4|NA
CASSEALYIQYF
TGTGCCAGCAGCGAAGCCCTGTACATTCAGTACTTC
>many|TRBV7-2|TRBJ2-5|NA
CASSLRRGEEAQYF
TGTGCCAGCAGCCTCCGCAGGGGCGAGGAGGCCCAGTACTTC
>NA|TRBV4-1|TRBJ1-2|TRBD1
CASSQVFDRGAWGYTF
TGCGCCAGCAGCCAAGTATTCGACAGGGGGGCTTGGGGCTACACCTTC
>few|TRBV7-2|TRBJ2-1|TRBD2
CASSFVAGGGVTYNEQFF
TGTGCCAGCAGCTTTGTAGCGGGAGGGGGGGTTACATACAATGAGCAGTTCTTC
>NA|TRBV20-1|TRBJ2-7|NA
CSARDGARPFGEQYF
TGCAGTGCTAGAGATGGCGCTAGACCCTTCGGCGAGCAGTACTTC
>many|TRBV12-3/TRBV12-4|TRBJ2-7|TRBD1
CASRTTGSSYEQYF
TGTGCCAGCAGGACGACAGGGAGCTCCTACGAGCAGTACTTC
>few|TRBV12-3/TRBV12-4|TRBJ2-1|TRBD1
CASRGQIYNEQFF
TGTGCCAGCAGGGGACAGATCTACAATGAGCAGTTCTTC
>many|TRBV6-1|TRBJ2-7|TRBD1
CASSTGGKSSHEQYF
TGTGCCAGCAGTACAGGGGGGAAAAGTTCCCACGAGCAGTACTTC
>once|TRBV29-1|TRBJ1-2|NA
CSVELGAF
TGCAGCGTTGAATTGGGTGCCTTC
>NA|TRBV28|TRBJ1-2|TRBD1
CASRRPAGGAKGYTF
TGTGCCAGCAGACGCCCGGCAGGGGGCGCGAAAGGCTACACCTTC
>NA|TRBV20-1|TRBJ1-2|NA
CSAKGPQQTTYTF
TGCAGTGCTAAAGGGCCTCAACAAACTACCTACACCTTC
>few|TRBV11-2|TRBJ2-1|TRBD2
CASSSSFRTSGPYNEQFF
TGTGCCAGCAGCTCCTCCTTCCGGACTAGCGGGCCTTACAATGAGCAGTTCTTC
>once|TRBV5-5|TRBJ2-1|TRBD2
CASNFGGLAGYNEQFF
TGTGCCAGCAACTTCGGGGGACTAGCGGGATACAATGAGCAGTTCTTC
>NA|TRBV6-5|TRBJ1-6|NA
CASSYSSWSPLHF
TGTGCCAGCAGTTACTCGAGTTGGTCACCCCTCCACTTT
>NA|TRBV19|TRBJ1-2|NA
CASSIGEGTYGYTF
TGTGCCAGTAGTATAGGAGAGGGGACCTATGGCTACACCTTC
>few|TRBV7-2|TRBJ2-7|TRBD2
CASSLEASGSQTYEQYF
TGTGCCAGCAGCTTAGAGGCTAGCGGGAGTCAGACCTACGAGCAGTACTTC
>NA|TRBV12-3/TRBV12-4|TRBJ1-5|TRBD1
CASSSAGQGNQPQHF
TGTGCCAGCAGTTCCGCCGGACAGGGAAATCAGCCCCAGCATTTT
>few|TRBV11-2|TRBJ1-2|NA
CASSPRGRAGYTF
TGTGCCAGCAGCCCCCGCGGAAGGGCTGGCTACACCTTC
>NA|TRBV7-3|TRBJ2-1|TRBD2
CASSSTAGIDEQFF
TGTGCCAGCAGCTCTACAGCGGGAATCGATGAGCAGTTCTTC